Below are 4 T cell receptor beta chains sequenced from a single sample in a study of regulatory T cells in long-lasting Graves disease. Time point defined: newly diagnosed GD, antithyroid drugs for less than 3 months. Researchers made the TCR library from RNA that was extracted from PBMCs. Sequencing libraries for TCR beta were prepared with iRepertoire HTBI primers and Arm-PCR of CDR3 regions. From the multiplex PCR reads, TCRdb called clonotypes with MiXCR, one entry per CDR3 protein. The table has some 370,000 distinct CDR3 sequences, 12% seen once. These data are also associated with another study on T cells in Graves' hyperthyroidism and ophthalmopathy.

Sequenced material: peripheral blood mononuclear cells (PBMCs), taken at new diagnosis, from a patient treated with antithyroid drugs. The source of these receptors is a woman between 18 and 29 years old with Graves disease.

The chain recombines TRBV6-1 with TRBJ2-3, with TRBD2 matching over 7 bases. The CDR3 extends over 14 amino acids. CDR1 is MNHNS and CDR2 is SASEGT in the germline V gene. V lost 5 bases to trimming and J lost 4 bases; unmatched junction nucleotides: 6. The CDR3 here is CASSPRLASDTQYF. In DNA form, the CDR3 reads TGTGCCAGCAGTCCGCGACTAGCTTCAGATACGCAGTATTTT.

The CDR3 DNA reads as TGTGCCATCGGTTCCTACCCCAATAGCGGGAGAACGTACAATGAGCAGTTCTTC. It is translated as CAIGSYPNSGRTYNEQFF. The J gene is TRBJ2-1, the V gene TRBV10-3; TRBD2 agrees at 9 bases. This CDR3 has 18 amino acids. Germline trimming cut 8 bases from V and 4 bases from J; bases unmatched to any gene: 18. Looked up from germline, CDR1 is ENHRY and CDR2 is SYGVKD.

The chain links TRBV19 to TRBJ1-1; unclear D gene. The CDR3 has 14 residues. Germline CDR1 is LNHDA and CDR2 is SQIVND (reference sequence). The V end was cut by 2 bases, the J end by 0 bases, with 7 bases between. The CDR3 reads CASSIRSVNTEAFF. The CDR3 DNA reads TGTGCCAGTAGTATAAGAAGTGTGAACACTGAAGCTTTCTTT.

This clonotype was seen ten or more times. This rearrangement joins TRBV7-2 to TRBJ1-2; TRBD1 agrees at 7 bases. V shed 5 bases, J shed 2 bases, and the junction held 8 bases outside the gene matches. In germline, CDR1 is SGHTA, CDR2 FQGNSA. CDR3 length equals 15 residues. CDR3 amino acids: CASSQILGGNYGYTF. CDR3 bases: TGTGCCAGCAGCCAGATTCTAGGGGGCAACTATGGCTACACCTTC.